Listed below are T cell receptor beta chains from one sample, sequenced in a study of shared clonotypes between healthy human individuals. Using immunoSEQ multiplex PCR, the repertoire was profiled, and TCRdb retains in-frame clones only, with some absent. Among 1.5 million to 2.5 million clones listed, approximately 94% were seen once. The sample comprised naive CD8+ T cells sorted from blood. The receptors were gathered from a man aged 18 to 29 in good health. Both conserved end residues are part of each CDR3. A D gene is named only where the DNA matches it firmly. The size field is filled for only some rows; it gives once, few, many or a size class.

>TRBV6-1|-|TRBD1|TRBJ1-1
TGTGCCAGCAGCCGGGACAGGGGGATGAACACTGAAGCTTTCTTT
CASSRDRGMNTEAFF
>TRBV6-1|-|-|TRBJ1-2
TGTGCCAGCAGTGAATCGCGGGGTTTTTGGGCTAACTATGGCTACACCTTC
CASSESRGFWANYGYTF
>TRBV2|-|TRBD1|TRBJ2-5
TGTGCCAGCAGTTCGGTTTTGACAGGGGAGGAAGAGACCCAGTACTTC
CASSSVLTGEEETQYF
>TRBV7-9|-|-|TRBJ2-1
TGTGCCAGCAGCTCGGGACCCGAGCCTGAGCAGTTCTTC
CASSSGPEPEQFF
>TRBV29-1|-|TRBD2|TRBJ2-1
TGCAGCGTAGTCCCGGGACTAGCAGGCAATGAGCAGTTCTTC
CSVVPGLAGNEQFF
>TRBV19|-|-|TRBJ1-1
TGTGCCAGTAGTATATCATTGAACACTGAAGCTTTCTTT
CASSISLNTEAFF
>TRBV19|-|-|TRBJ1-4
TGTGCCAGTAGTATCCTACAGGGAGGTGAAAAACTGTTTTTT
CASSILQGGEKLFF
>TRBV14|-|-|TRBJ2-7
TGTGCCAGCAGCCCTGGACCCTACTACGAGCAGTACTTC
CASSPGPYYEQYF
>TRBV10-2|-|-|TRBJ2-5
TGCGCCAGCAGTGCGGCTAGCAGGGAGACCCAGTACTTC
CASSAASRETQYF
>TRBV27|-|-|TRBJ2-7
TGTGCCAGCACCCTCGGGCGGGGACATTCCTACGAGCAGTACTTC
CASTLGRGHSYEQYF
>TRBV29-1|-|TRBD1|TRBJ1-2
TGCAGCGTTGAGGGGGACAGATCCTATGGCTACACCTTC
CSVEGDRSYGYTF
>TRBV13|-|-|TRBJ2-3
TGTGCCAGCAGCTCCCCGGGACGGGAAAGAACTGATACGCAGTATTTT
CASSSPGRERTDTQYF
>TRBV6-5|-|-|TRBJ2-7
TGTGCCAGCAGTTATTTGGGGAACTACGAGCAGTACTTC
CASSYLGNYEQYF
>TRBV9|-|TRBD2|TRBJ2-7
TGTGCCAGCCCATGTTGCGGGAGAGGTTACGAGCAGTACTTC
CASPCCGRGYEQYF
>TRBV7-6|-|-|TRBJ2-1
TGTGCCAGCAGCTCCCTTCCAGGCAGGAATGAGCAGTTCTTC
CASSSLPGRNEQFF
>TRBV27|-|TRBD1|TRBJ2-7
TGTGCCAGCAGTAGGGACAGCTCATTCTCCTACGAGCAGTACTTC
CASSRDSSFSYEQYF
>TRBV28|-|-|TRBJ2-7
TGTGCCAGCAGTTGGACAGCATCCTCCTACGAGCAGTACTTC
CASSWTASSYEQYF
>TRBV28|-|TRBD1|TRBJ2-7
TGTGCCAGCCGGGACAGGTTCTACGAGCAGTACTTC
CASRDRFYEQYF
>TRBV19|-|-|TRBJ1-2
TGTGCCAGTAGCCCCTCCGGGGCTGACGGCTACACCTTC
CASSPSGADGYTF
>TRBV21-1|-|-|TRBJ1-6
TGTGCCAGCAGCAAAGCTTTGTTGGGGTGGCAGGGTAATTCACCCCTCCACTTT
CASSKALLGWQGNSPLHF
>TRBV27|-|TRBD2|TRBJ2-2
TGTGCCAGCAGTGTGACTAGCGGGGCCGGGGAGCTGTTTTTT
CASSVTSGAGELFF
>TRBV27|-|-|TRBJ2-3
TGTGCCAGCAGTTTAACCCAGACGGAACCAACAGATACGCAGTATTTT
CASSLTQTEPTDTQYF
>TRBV7-2|once|TRBD1|TRBJ2-7
TGTGCCAGCAGCGCGTCCGGGACAGCCTACGAGCAGTACTTC
CASSASGTAYEQYF
>TRBV11-2|-|TRBD2|TRBJ2-5
TGTGCCAGCAGCTTAACCTGGGGGGGAGAAGAAGAGACCCAGTACTTC
CASSLTWGGEEETQYF
>TRBV7-9|-|-|TRBJ2-5
TGTGCCAGCAGCTTATTACAGGGAATGGAGACCCAGTACTTC
CASSLLQGMETQYF
>TRBV19|-|-|TRBJ2-1
TGTGCCAGTAGTGACCAGGGTCCCCCTTACTCCTACAATGAGCAGTTCTTC
CASSDQGPPYSYNEQFF